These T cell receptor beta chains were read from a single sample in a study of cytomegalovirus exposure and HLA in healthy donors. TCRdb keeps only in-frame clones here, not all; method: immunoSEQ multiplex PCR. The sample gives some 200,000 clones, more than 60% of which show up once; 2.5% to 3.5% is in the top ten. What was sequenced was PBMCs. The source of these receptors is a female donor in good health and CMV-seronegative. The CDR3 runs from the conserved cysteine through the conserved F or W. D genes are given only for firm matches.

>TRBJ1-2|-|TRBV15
CATSRARSLSNYGYTF
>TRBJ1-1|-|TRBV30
CAWKREQHTEAFF
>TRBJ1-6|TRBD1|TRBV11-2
CASSVTGQDGSPLHF
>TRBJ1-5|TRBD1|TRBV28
CASSIQGGSNQPQHF
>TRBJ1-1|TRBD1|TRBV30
CAWTRNLGGYTEAFF
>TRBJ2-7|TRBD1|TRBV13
CASSTGGPREQYF
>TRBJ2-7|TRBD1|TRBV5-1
CASSLTSGGNYEQYF
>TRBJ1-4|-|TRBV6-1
CATRSFLGSEKLFF
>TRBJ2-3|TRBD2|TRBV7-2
CASSWTSGGDAQYF
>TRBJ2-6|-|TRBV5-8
CASSQDQSSSGANVLTF
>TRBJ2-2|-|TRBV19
CASNTGIYTGELFF
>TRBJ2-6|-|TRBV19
CATNPSGANVLTF
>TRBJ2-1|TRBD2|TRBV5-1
CASSRPSGSSNNEQFF
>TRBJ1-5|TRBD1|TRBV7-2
CASSLHRGNQPQHF
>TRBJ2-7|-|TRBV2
CASRGDFYEQYF
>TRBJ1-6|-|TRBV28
CASSSGNNVSPLHF
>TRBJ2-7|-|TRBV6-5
CASKQGSTYEQYF
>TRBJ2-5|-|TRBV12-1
CASSFYRPPSGLQETQYF
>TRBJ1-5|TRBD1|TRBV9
CASSAQGGGQPQHF
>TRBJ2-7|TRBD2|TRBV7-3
CASSSGTSGGEQYF
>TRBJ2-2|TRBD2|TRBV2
CASSRTVRTSGSVNTGELFF
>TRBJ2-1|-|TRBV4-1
CASSQDGGGPVGEQFF
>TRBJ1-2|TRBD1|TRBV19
CASSTWDRGIYGYTF
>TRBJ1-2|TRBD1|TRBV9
CASSPSGDRVLYGYTF
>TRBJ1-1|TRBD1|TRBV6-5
CASSYRGTGMNTEAFF
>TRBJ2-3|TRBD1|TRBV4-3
CASSQDLIGQVLSTDTQYF
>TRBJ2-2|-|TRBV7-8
CASSRARGNGELFF
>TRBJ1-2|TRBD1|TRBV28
CASSFTGTGLDYGYTF
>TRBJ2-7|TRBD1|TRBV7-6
CASSLDSGTGGPYEQYF
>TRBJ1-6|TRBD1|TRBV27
CASSFAGTGYPPLHF
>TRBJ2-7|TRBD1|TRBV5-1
CASSLAVDRGRGQYF
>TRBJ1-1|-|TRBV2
CASSVGGGSNTEAFF
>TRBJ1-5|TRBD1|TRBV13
CASSSKGQGSNQPQHF
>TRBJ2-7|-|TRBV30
CAWSINYEQYF
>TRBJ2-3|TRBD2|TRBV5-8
CASTGRGDGTDTQYF
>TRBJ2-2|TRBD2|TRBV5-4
CASSRGGVTSGSLTGELFF
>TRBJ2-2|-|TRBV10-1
CASSRQDTGELFF
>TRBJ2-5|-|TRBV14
CASSQGAQDQETQYF
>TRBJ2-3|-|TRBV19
CASSVGGGGDTQYF
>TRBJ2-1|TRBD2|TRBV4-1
CASSQGLAGAEQFF
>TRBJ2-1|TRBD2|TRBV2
CASGGLAGGYGEQFF
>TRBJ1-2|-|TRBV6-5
CASSYSMILRGYTF
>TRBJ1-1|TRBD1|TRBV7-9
CASSLDREGTEAFF
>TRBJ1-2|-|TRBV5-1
CASSLEKHGYTF
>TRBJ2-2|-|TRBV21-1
CGGFLNTGELFF
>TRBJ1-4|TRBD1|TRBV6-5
CASSYQGAREKLFF
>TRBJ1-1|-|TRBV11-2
CASSLRTVGNTEAFF
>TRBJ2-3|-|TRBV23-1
CASGTRSTDTQYF
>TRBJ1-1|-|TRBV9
CASSVRGGWNTEAFF
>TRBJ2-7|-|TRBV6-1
CASSEGGLRTYEQYF
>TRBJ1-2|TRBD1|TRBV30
CAWSVTGVSNYGYTF
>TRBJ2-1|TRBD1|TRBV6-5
CASSYQGARDQFF
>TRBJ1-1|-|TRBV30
CAWSGTLGAEAFF